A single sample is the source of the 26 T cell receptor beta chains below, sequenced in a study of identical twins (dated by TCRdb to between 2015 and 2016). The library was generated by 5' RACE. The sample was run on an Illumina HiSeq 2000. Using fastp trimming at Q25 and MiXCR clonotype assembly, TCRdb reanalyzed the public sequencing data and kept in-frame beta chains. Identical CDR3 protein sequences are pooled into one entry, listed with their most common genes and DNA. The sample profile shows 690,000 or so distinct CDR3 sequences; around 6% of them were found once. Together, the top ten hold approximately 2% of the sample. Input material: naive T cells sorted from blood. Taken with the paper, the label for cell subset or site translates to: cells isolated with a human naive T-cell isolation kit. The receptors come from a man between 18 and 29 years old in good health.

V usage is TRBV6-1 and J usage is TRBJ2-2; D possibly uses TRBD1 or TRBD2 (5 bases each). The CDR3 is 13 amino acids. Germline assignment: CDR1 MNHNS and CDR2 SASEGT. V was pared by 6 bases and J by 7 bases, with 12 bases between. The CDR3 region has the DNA TGTGCCAGCAGCCCCCCTGGGGGCGGGGAGCTGTTTTTT. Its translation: CASSPPGGGELFF.

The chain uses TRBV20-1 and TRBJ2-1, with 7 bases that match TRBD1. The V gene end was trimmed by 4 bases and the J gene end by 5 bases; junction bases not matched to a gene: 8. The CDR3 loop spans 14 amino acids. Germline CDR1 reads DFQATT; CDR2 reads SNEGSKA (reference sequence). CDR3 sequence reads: CSANNRDRNNEQFF. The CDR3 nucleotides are TGCAGTGCTAATAACCGGGACAGAAACAATGAGCAGTTCTTC.

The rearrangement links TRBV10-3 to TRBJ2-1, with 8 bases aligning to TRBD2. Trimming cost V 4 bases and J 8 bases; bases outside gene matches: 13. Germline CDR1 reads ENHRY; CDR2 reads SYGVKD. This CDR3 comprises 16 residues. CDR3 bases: TGTGCCATCAGTGCCCCGGGAGGGCCTAGTGGGGATGAGCAGTTCTTC. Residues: CAISAPGGPSGDEQFF.

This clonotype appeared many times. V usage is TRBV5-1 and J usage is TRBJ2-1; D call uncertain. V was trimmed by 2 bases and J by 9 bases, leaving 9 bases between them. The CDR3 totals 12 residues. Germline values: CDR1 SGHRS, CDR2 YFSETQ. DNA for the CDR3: TGCGCCAGCAGCTTCAGAATCGGTGAGCAGTTCTTC. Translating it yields CASSFRIGEQFF.

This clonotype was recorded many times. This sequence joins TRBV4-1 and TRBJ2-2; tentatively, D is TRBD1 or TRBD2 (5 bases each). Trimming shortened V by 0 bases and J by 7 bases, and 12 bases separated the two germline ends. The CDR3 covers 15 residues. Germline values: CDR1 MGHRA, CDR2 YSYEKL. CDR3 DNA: TGCGCCAGCAGCCAAGAAGGTGTGGGGGTCGGGGAGCTGTTTTTT. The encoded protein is CASSQEGVGVGELFF.

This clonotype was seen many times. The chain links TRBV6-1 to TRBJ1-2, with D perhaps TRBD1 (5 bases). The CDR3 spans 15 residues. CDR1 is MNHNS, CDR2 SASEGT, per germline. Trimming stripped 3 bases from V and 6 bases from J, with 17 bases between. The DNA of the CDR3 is TGTGCCAGCAGTGACCCGGGACGTTCCGTTCATGGCTACACCTTC. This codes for CASSDPGRSVHGYTF.

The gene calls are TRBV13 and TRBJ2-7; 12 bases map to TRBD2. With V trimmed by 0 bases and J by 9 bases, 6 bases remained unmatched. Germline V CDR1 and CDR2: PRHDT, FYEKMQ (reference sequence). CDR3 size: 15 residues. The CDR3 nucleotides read TGTGCCAGCAGCTTAGGGGCTAGCGGGAGGGCCGTGCAGTACTTC. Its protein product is CASSLGASGRAVQYF.

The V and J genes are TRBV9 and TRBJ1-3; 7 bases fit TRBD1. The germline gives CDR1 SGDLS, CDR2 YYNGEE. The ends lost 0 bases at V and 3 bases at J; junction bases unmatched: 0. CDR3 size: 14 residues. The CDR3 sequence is CASSVDRGGNTIYF. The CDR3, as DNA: TGTGCCAGCAGCGTAGACAGGGGTGGAAACACCATATATTTT.

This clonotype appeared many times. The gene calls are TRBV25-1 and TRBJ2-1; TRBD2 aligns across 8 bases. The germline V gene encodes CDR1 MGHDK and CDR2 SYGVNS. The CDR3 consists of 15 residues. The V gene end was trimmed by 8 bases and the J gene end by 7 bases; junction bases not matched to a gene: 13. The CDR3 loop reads CASWPLREVWNEQFF. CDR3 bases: TGTGCCAGCTGGCCCCTGCGGGAGGTATGGAATGAGCAGTTCTTC.

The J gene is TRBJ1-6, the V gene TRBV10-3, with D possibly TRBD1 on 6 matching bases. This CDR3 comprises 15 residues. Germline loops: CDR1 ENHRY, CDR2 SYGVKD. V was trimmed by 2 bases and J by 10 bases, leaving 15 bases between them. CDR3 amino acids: CAISERGAVESPLHF. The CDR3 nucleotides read TGTGCCATCAGTGAGCGGGGGGCGGTTGAATCACCCCTCCACTTT.

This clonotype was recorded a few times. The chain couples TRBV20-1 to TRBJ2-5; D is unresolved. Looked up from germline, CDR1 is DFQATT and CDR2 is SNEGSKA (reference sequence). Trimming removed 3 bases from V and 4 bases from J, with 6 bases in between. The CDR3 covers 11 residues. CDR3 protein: CSASGIETQYF. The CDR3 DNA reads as TGCAGTGCTAGCGGAATAGAGACCCAGTACTTC.

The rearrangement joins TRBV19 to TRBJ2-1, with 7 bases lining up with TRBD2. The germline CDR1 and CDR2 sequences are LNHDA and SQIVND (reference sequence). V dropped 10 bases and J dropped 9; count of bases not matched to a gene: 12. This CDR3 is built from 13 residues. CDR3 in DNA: TGTGCCACCCAATCGGGGGGTCAGGCTGAGCAGTTCTTC. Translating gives CATQSGGQAEQFF.

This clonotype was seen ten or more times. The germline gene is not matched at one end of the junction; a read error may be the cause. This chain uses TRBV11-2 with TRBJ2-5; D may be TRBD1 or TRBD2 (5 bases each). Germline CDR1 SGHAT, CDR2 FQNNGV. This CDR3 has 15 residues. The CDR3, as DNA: TGTGCCAGCCGAGGGGCCCTAGACACCCAAGAAACCCAGTACTTC. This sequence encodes CASRGALDTQETQYF.

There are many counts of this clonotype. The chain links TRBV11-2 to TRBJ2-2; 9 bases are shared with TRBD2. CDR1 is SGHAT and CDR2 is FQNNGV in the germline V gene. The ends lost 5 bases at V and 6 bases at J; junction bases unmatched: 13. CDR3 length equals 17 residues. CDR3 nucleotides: TGTGCCAGCAGCCCAAAGTCGGGACTAGCTAGAGCCGGGGAGCTGTTTTTT. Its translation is CASSPKSGLARAGELFF.

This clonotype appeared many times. The CDR3: CASSLAASGDEQFF. Written as DNA, the CDR3 is TGCGCCAGCAGCTTGGCCGCTAGCGGCGATGAGCAGTTCTTC. The chain carries TRBV5-1 and TRBJ2-1, with 7 bases fitting TRBD2. The CDR3 loop spans 14 amino acids. V shed 0 bases and J 8 bases; nucleotides not matched to a gene: 5. From germline, CDR1 is SGHRS and CDR2 YFSETQ. The whole variable domain, filled in from reference TRBV5-1 and TRBJ2-1, reads KAGVTQTPRYLIKTRGQQVTLSCSPISGHRSVSWYQQTPGQGLQFLFEYFSETQRNKGNFPGRFSGRQFSNSRSEMNVSTLELGDSALYLCASSLAASGDEQFFGPGTRLTVL.

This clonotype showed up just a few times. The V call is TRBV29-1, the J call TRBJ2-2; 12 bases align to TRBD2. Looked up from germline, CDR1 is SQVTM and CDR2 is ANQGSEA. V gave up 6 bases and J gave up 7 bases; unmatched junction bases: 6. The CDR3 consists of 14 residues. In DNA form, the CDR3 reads TGCAGCGTGGGGTTGACTAGCGGGAGCGGGGAGCTGTTTTTT. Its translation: CSVGLTSGSGELFF.

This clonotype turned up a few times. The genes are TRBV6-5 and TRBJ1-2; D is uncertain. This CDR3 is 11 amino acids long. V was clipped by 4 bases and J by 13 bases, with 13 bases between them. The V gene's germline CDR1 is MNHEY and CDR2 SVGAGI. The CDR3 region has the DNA TGTGCCAGCAGTTCCCCCCCGGGGTCCACCTTC. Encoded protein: CASSSPPGSTF.

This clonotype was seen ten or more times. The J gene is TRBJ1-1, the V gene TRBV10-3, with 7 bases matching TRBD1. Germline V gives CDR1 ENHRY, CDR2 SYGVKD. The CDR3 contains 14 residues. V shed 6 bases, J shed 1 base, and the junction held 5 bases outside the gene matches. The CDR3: CAISQTGKNTEAFF. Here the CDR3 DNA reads TGTGCCATCAGCCAGACAGGGAAGAACACTGAAGCTTTCTTT.

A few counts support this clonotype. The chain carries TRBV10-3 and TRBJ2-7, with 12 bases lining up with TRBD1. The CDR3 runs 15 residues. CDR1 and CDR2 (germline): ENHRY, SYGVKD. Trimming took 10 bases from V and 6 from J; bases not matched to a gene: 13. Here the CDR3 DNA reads TGTGCCACCGCCCCGGGACAGGGGGCAGTGGGCGAGCAGTACGTC. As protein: CATAPGQGAVGEQYV.

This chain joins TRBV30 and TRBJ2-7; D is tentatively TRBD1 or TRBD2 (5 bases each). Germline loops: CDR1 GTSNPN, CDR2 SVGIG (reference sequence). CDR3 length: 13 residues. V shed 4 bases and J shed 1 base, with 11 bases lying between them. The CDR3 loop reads CAWTWDGSYEQYF. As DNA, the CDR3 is TGTGCCTGGACCTGGGACGGATCCTACGAGCAGTACTTC. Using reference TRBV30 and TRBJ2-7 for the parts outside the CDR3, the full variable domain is SQTIHQWPATLVQPVGSPLSLECTVEGTSNPNLYWYRQAAGRGLQLLFYSVGIGQISSEVPQNLSASRPQDRQFILSSKKLLLSDSGFYLCAWTWDGSYEQYFGPGTRLTVT.

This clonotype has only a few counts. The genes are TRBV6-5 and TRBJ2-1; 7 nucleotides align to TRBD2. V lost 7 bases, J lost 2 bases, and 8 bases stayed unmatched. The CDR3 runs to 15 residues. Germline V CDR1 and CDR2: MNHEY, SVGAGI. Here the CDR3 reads CASIFLAGAYNEQFF. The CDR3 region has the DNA TGTGCCAGCATTTTCTTAGCGGGTGCCTACAATGAGCAGTTCTTC.

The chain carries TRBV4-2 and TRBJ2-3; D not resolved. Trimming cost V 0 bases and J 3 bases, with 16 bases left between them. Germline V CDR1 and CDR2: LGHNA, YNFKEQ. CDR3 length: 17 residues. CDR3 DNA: TGTGCCAGCAGCCAAGAAAGCTCGCTAGTGTTTACAGATACGCAGTATTTT. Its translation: CASSQESSLVFTDTQYF.

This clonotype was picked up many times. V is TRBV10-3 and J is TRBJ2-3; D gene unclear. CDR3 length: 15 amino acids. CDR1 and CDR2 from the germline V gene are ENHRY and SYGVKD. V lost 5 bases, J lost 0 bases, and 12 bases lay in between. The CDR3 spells CAISPVVASTDTQYF. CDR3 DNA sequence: TGTGCCATCAGTCCCGTCGTGGCTAGCACAGATACGCAGTATTTT.

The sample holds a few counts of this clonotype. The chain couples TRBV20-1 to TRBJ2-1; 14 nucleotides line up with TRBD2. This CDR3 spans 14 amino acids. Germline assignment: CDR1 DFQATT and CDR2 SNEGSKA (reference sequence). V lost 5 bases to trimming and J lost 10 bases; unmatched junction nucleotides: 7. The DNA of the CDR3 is TGCAGTGCTCGACCGGGACTAGCGGGAGAGGAGCAGTTCTTC. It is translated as CSARPGLAGEEQFF.

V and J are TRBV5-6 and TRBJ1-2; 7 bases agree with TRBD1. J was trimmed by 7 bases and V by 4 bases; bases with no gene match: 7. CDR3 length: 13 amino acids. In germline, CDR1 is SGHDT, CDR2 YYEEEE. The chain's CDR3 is CASSVGTAPGYTF. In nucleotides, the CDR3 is TGTGCCAGCAGCGTAGGGACAGCTCCTGGCTACACCTTC.

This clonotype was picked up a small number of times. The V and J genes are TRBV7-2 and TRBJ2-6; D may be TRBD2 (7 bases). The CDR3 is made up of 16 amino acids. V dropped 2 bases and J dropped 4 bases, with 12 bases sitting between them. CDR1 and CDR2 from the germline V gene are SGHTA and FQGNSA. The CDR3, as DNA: TGTGCCAGCAGCTTACGGGGGGCAGGAGGGGCCAACGTCCTGACTTTC. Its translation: CASSLRGAGGANVLTF.